This T cell receptor beta chain was captured in a study of T cells in Graves' hyperthyroidism and ophthalmopathy (dated by TCRdb to between 2019 and 2020). Some background on the complete study: TCR V-J signatures able to tell the groups apart were searched for in a discovery cohort of approximately 95 patients, of whom around 43 had Graves' ophthalmopathy and around 57 had stable Graves' hyperthyroidism. The roughly 91 discovery patients were randomly divided into training and test sets at a 7:3 ratio. Prospective prediction of ophthalmopathy was tested in an independent validation cohort consisting of 18 hyperthyroidism patients and about 17 patients who later progressed to ophthalmopathy. After sampling, hyperthyroidism patients received methimazole starting at 30 mg daily, and ophthalmopathy patients received high-dose intravenous methylprednisolone. According to the paper, TCR Vbeta CDR3 sequencing was carried out on 135 peripheral blood samples, which came from 40 to 45 ophthalmopathy, some 73 hyperthyroidism and approximately 17 progressor patients. In about six Graves' hyperthyroidism patients, the study also compared T-cell repertoires from thyroid tissue with T-cell repertoires from blood. The paper as a whole reports these results and caveats: Ophthalmopathy was separated from stable hyperthyroidism by a 13 V-J signature model, with approximately 86% sensitivity and about 84% specificity obtained in cross-validation and 80%/75% obtained in testing. Blood samples also contained most of the expanded thyroid clonotypes (frequency above 0.001), which suggests that blood repertoires may reflect thyroid immune responses. No statistical method was used to fix the sample size in advance, and group allocation was not hidden from the investigators. In validation, the model predicted progression to ophthalmopathy a median of approximately 6.6 months before onset, with about 70% sensitivity and 72.22% specificity.

As regards this clonotype: Its antigen is unknown. Base-call qualities are not available, and no considerably larger clone is one nucleotide away.

Stable Graves' hyperthyroidism was defined as no progression to ophthalmopathy during 18 months of follow-up. Hyperthyroidism patients were newly diagnosed, had a disease duration of under 2 months, and were aged 18 to 65 years. Exclusion was applied to patients with uncontrolled infections, other autoimmune diseases, pregnancy or lactation. Diagnoses relied on clinical symptoms, serum thyroxine and TRAb, thyroid ultrasound and orbital computed tomography. Total RNA was extracted with Trizol reagent, and quality was checked on an Agilent 2100 Bioanalyzer. The TCR beta CDR3 regions were amplified from the RNA transcripts. The first round of RT-PCR for the TCR CDR3 was performed with the HTBI primer set and the Qiagen OneStep RT-PCR kit. Libraries were constructed in a second round of multiplex PCR, after which size selection and purification were carried out. Libraries were sequenced paired-end with 100 bp reads on an Illumina HiSeq2000. Regarding the original processing steps: SOAPnuke was used to process the raw data, with reads discarded if the reads contained adapters or uncalled bases, had a mean Phred below 15, or lacked an exact constant-primer or identifier match. COPE v1.2.5 was used to merge high-quality paired reads, and clonotypes were defined as unique nucleotide sequences. MiTCR v1.1 was used to align clonotypes to the IMGT TRBV, TRBD and TRBJ reference segments. The analysis was restricted to V-J combinations with a frequency above 0.0001, which together covered 99% to 99.2% of the repertoires. The TCS score was defined as the ratio of F50 (clonal expansion) to E x V (chaos), calculated using BLOSUM62-based TCRdist between CDR3 peptides within each V-J. Welch's t-statistics and random forest reduced around 520 V-J features to roughly 13, which were used in a naive Bayes classifier (R e1071). The similarity between thyroid and blood repertoires was quantified using the Morisita-Horn index. TCRdb handled the public reads itself, with Q25 trimming in fastp and clone calling in MiXCR, and kept productive beta chains. Every CDR3 protein is listed once, alongside the most common genes and DNA of its rows. TCRdb's processing, not the authors' own work, is the source of the V and J calls. For this sample there are about 580,000 distinct CDR3 sequences; about 45% appear just once. The biggest ten clones account for around 8% of the sample.

V is cut by 3 bases and J by 8 bases, and the space between the germline ends is 11 bases. From a lookup of the germline V gene, CDR1 and CDR2 are SGDLS and YYNGEE. There are 12 amino acids in the CDR3, from cysteine to phenylalanine inclusive. Only CDR3 DNA is held: 36 bases, read in frame from base 1. Source material: peripheral blood or thyroid tissue (not recorded which). The sequence is built from TRBV9 and TRBJ1-2; the D gene identity is not certain. The source is a woman under 30 with Graves' hyperthyroidism. The nucleotides read TGTGCCAGCAGCGCTGAACCGGGCGGCTACACCTTC. This translates into CASSAEPGGYTF.